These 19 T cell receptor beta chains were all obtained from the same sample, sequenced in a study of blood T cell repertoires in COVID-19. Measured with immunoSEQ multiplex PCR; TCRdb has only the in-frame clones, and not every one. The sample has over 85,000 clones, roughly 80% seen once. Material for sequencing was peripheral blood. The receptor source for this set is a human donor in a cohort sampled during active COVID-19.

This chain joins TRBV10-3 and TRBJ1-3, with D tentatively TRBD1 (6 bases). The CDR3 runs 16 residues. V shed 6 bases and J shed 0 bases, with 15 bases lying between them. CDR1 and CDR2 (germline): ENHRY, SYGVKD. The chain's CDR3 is CAIRETRDNSGNTIYF. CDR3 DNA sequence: TGTGCCATCAGAGAGACCCGGGACAACTCTGGAAACACCATATATTTT.

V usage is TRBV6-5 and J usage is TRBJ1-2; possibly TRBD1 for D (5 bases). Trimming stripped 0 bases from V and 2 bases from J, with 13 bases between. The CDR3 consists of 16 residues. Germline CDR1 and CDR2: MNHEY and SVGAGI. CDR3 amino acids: CASSYSIGGSNYGYTF. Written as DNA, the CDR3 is TGTGCCAGCAGTTACTCGATTGGGGGGAGCAACTATGGCTACACCTTC.

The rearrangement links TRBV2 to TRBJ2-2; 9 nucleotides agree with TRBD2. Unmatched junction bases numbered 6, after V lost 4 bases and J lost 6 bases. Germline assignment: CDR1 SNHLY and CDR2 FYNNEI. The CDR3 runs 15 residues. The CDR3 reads CASSGGGRAAGELFF. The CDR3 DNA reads TGTGCCAGCAGTGGGGGCGGGAGGGCCGCCGGGGAGCTGTTTTTT.

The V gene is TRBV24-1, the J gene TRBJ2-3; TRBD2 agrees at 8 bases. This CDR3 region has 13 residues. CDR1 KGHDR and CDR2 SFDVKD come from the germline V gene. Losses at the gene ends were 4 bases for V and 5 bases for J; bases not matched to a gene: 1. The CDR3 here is CATSEGLVDTQYF. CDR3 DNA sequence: TGTGCCACCAGTGAGGGACTAGTAGATACGCAGTATTTT.

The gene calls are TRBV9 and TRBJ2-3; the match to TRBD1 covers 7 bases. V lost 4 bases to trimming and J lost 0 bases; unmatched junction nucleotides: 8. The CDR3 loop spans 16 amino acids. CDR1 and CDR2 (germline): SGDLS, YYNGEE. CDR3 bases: TGTGCCAGCAGCCAAGACAGGGTCTCTAGCACAGATACGCAGTATTTT. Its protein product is CASSQDRVSSTDTQYF.

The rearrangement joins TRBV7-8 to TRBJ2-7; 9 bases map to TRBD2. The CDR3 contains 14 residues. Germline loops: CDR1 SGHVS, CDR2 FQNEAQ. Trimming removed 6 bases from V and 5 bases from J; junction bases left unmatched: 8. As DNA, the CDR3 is TGTGCCAGCAGACCTCTAGCGGGGATCAACGAGCAGTACTTC. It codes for CASRPLAGINEQYF.

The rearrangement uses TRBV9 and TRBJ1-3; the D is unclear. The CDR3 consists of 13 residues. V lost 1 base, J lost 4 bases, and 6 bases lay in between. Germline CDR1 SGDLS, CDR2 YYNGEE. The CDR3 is CASSVSSGNTIYF. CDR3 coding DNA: TGTGCCAGCAGCGTATCGTCCGGAAACACCATATATTTT.

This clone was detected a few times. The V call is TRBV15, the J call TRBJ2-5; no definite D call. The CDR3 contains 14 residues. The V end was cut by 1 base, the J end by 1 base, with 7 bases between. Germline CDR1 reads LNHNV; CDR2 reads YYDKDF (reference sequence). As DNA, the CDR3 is TGTGCCACCAGCAGAGGAAGCACCCAAGAGACCCAGTACTTC. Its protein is CATSRGSTQETQYF.

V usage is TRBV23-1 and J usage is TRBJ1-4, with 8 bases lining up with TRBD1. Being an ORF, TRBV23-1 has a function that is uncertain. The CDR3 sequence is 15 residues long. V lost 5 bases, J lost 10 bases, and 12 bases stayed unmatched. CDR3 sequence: CASSSPRHRGGKLFF. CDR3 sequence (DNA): TGCGCCAGCAGTAGCCCCCGGCACAGGGGGGGAAAACTGTTTTTT.

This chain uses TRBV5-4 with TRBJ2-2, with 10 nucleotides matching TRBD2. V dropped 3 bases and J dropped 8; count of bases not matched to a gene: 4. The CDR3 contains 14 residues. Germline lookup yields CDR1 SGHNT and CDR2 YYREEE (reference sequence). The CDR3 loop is CASSSGLAAGELFF. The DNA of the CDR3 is TGTGCCAGCAGCTCCGGACTAGCGGCTGGGGAGCTGTTTTTT.

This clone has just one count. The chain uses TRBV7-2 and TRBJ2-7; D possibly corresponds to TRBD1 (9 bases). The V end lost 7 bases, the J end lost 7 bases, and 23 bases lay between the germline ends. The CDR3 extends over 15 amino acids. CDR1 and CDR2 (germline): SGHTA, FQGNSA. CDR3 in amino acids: CASTGGGQGRFEQYF. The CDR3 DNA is TGTGCCAGCACCGGGGGGGGACAGGGCAGGTTTGAGCAGTACTTC.

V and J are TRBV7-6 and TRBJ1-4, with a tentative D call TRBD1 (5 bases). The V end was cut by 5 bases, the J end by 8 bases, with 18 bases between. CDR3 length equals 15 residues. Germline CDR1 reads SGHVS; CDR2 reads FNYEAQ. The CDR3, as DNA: TGTGCCAGCAGCCCCACCACAGGATTAGGCGAAAAACTGTTTTTT. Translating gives CASSPTTGLGEKLFF.

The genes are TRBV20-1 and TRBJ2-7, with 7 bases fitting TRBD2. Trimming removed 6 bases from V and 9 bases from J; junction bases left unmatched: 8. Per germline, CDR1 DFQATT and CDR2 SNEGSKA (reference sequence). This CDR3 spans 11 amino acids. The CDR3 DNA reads TGCAGTGCCCCCCTCGGGGGGTTGCAGTACTTC. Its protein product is CSAPLGGLQYF.

The CDR3 DNA reads TGTGCCAGCACCCTAGTCGGCGATAGCTCCTACGAGCAGTACTTC. Translated: CASTLVGDSSYEQYF. The rearrangement uses TRBV5-6 and TRBJ2-7; no reliable D call. CDR1 is SGHDT and CDR2 is YYEEEE in the germline V gene. Trimming removed 6 bases from V and 0 bases from J, with 16 bases in between. The CDR3 totals 15 residues.

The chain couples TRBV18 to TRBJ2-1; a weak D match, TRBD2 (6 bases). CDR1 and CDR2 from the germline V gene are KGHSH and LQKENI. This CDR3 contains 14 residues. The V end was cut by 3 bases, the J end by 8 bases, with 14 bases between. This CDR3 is CASSPSGGVDEQFF. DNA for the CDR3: TGTGCCAGCTCACCGAGCGGAGGGGTGGATGAGCAGTTCTTC.

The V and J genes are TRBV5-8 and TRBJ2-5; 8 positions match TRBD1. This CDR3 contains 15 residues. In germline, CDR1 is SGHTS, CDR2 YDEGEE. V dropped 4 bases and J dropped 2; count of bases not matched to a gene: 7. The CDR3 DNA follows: TGTGCCAGCAGCCCGGGACAGGTTCGGCAAGAGACCCAGTACTTC. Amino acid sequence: CASSPGQVRQETQYF.

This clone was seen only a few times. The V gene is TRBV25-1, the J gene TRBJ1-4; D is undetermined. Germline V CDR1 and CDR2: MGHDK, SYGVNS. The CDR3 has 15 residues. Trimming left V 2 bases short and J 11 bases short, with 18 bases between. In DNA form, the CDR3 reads TGTGCCAGCAGTGAAATTAAATTTGGGGAGCGGAAACTGTTTTTT. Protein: CASSEIKFGERKLFF. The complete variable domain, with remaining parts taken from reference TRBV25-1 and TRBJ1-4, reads EADIYQTPRYLVIGTGKKITLECSQTMGHDKMYWYQQDPGMELHLIHYSYGVNSTEKGDLSSESTVSRIRTEHFPLTLESARPSHTSQYLCASSEIKFGERKLFFGSGTQLSVL.

The CDR3 DNA reads as TGTGCCAGCAGTTACTCTCCTGGGAGCTCCTACGAGCAGTACTTC. The encoded protein is CASSYSPGSSYEQYF. The V and J genes are TRBV6-5 and TRBJ2-7; TRBD2 is a possible D gene (5 bases). V gave up 0 bases and J gave up 0 bases, with 9 bases separating them. The CDR3 loop spans 15 amino acids. Germline V gene data show CDR1 as MNHEY and CDR2 as SVGAGI.

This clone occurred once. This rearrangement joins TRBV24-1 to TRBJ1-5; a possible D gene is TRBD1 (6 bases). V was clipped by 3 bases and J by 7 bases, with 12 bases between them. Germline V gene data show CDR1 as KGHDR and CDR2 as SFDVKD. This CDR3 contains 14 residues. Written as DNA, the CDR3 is TGTGCCACCAGTGATAAACAGGGCCACCAGCCCCAGCATTTT. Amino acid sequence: CATSDKQGHQPQHF.